This T cell receptor (beta chain) comes out of a study of cytomegalovirus exposure and HLA in healthy donors (dated 2017 in TCRdb). Background for the entire study: An earlier analysis of 550 to 700 of the donors reported 250 to 300 Gb of sequence data and some 120 million unique TCR beta sequences from 150 million to 200 million T cells. Roughly 320 gigabases of sequencing data and 91 million or so unique TCR sequences made up an early release that covered fewer than 650 HLA-typed donors. The genetic ancestry cluster associated with self-reported Caucasian donors included 80% to 90% of the 300 to 450 genotyped donors. The study aimed to test whether signatures of past pathogen exposure could be identified by cataloging public T cell receptors. The study profiled the T cell repertoires of hundreds of subjects by immunosequencing and related them to cytomegalovirus serostatus. Along with the 666-subject first cohort, a separate validation cohort of some 130 different subjects was used. The study combined high-throughput TCR immunosequencing, statistical association of individual TCRs with disease status, and machine learning to predict cytomegalovirus infection status. A later analysis re-analyzed previously published TCR beta repertoires from roughly 600 donors and added high-resolution HLA genotyping to study TCR occurrence patterns. Rather than drawing on any new phenotypic data, the later analysis identified candidate immune exposures from TCR beta sequences and the way those sequences occurred across donors. To decide whether each TCR beta V gene segment behaved as functional or pseudogenic, an earlier analysis of some 540 of the donors relied on high-throughput TCR beta sequencing. Donor age, sex, ethnicity and CMV serostatus were collected together with the repertoire data. In a later genetic analysis, genome-wide SNP genotypes for about three fifths of the roughly 670 donors were used, and that subset was treated as a discovery cohort. All discovery cohort repertoires had been generated on a single sequencing platform. Class I and class II HLA loci were covered by the typing at four-digit resolution. Typing coverage varied by locus: roughly 620-640 donors for A, B, C, DRB1 and DQB1; about 520 for DQA1; some 610 for DPA1; about 450 for DPB1. Roughly 5 DR-DQ haplotypes were treated as single units for association and clustering because of strong linkage in the cohort. On average, roughly 200,000 unique TCR beta nucleotide sequences were sequenced per donor among 350 to 400 genotyped donors of the cohort, with roughly 19% of those sequences being non-productive.

General findings and caveats noted by the study authors: Most CMV-associated TCR beta chains appeared to be HLA-restricted in a later analysis, and the HLA associations seemed to be driven largely by CMV exposure. A later analysis reported that several top co-occurrence clusters appeared linked to parvovirus B19, influenza, CMV and Epstein-Barr virus. The classifier was reported to diagnose cytomegalovirus status with high specificity and sensitivity in both the original cohort and the validation cohort. A later analysis found that TCR association rates varied across HLA loci, with DRB1 alleles showing the most associated TCRs and HLA-C alleles the fewest. The study listed 164 TCR beta chains as associated with cytomegalovirus. A group of highly shared sequence variants was considered likely to be a technical artifact of the sequencing pipeline. Three of the identified cytomegalovirus-associated TCR beta chains were confirmed in vitro to be specific for cytomegalovirus antigens. The authors suggested that the approach could potentially be extended to other disease states and immunological phenotypes. V-gene and J-gene trimming of TCR beta chains was associated with a missense DCLRE1C variant in a later genetic analysis, and the association was replicated in an independent cohort. In this cohort, only TCR beta chains were sequenced, and detectable features were limited by the absence of alpha or paired-chain data. Specific HLA alleles were associated with 15,000 to 20,000 TCR beta sequences at a false discovery rate of 0.05 in a later analysis. In a later genetic analysis, fewer N-insertions in productive TCRs were reported among donors in an Asian-associated ancestry cluster than the roughly 670-donor mean. Assigning TCR associations to individual alleles was difficult when HLA alleles, especially DR and DQ, strongly co-occurred. A further reported finding was that TCR beta sequences accurately predicted the HLA-A and HLA-B alleles for most subjects in the first cohort. In an earlier analysis of some 550 of the donors, most TCR beta V segments were observed in productive rearrangements about 87% or about 30% of the time, broadly matching IMGT annotations. Presence/absence analyses assumed roughly uniform sequencing depth across donors, an assumption that may not hold. Compared with equally common non-associated chains, HLA-associated TCR beta chains in a later analysis were more clonally expanded and had lower generation probabilities. Roughly 15 rarely observed V segments, including chromosome 9 orphons, were excluded from the earlier analysis of a few hundred of the donors because counts were too low. Most TCR sequences were observed very rarely across donors, whereas some public TCRs were present in many individuals. Correlated functional status among segregating V segments might be attributable to linkage disequilibrium, but an unknown experimental factor could not be ruled out. CMV serostatus was the only immune exposure information available for the cohort. Because some donors lacked HLA typing at each locus, the association tests relied only on the typed subset. Some IMGT-functional V segments, including TRBV6-2 and TRBV6-3, could not be distinguished by the 87-base-pair reads and were therefore excluded.

The method was the immunoSEQ multiplex PCR assay. For the multiplex PCR, a mixture combining 60 forward primers for TCR Vbeta segments and 13 reverse primers for TCR Jbeta segments was used. Amplification of the CDR3 region of rearranged TCR beta genes was performed with a multiplex PCR assay on genomic DNA. The amplified TCR beta libraries were sequenced on the Illumina HiSeq System as 87-base-pair reads. The original methods were these. In a later analysis, 70 million to 95 million unique TCR beta chains were counted across the roughly 700 repertoires, and roughly 9.9 million of these chains were shared by at least two donors. A nearest-neighbor algorithm error-corrected the raw reads and collapsed the reads into unique sequences, merging closely related sequences to remove PCR and sequencing errors. Alignment of CDR3 sequences to IMGT reference sequences was used to assign V, D and J gene segments. For a sequence to be retained, a match of at least six nucleotides was required to both a V gene segment and a J gene segment. A rearrangement was called productive if the CDR3 had no stop codons and remained in frame with V and J, and every other rearrangement was called non-productive. Following IMGT convention, CDR3 was defined as the stretch from the second conserved V-encoded cysteine up to the conserved J-encoded phenylalanine. The earlier analysis of 450 to 750 of the donors excluded any sequence lacking an unambiguous match to a single V gene segment. An earlier analysis of fewer than 750 of the donors classified V segments as functional when productive rearrangements were above 56.7% and as segregating when the standard deviation between donors was above 5%. A statistical classification framework was built to diagnose cytomegalovirus status from the catalog of TCR beta chain sequences. A later analysis assigned V and J genes by comparing TCR nucleotide sequences with IMGT/GENE-DB human TR gene sequences. The TCRdist pipeline was used in a later analysis to assign CDR3 sequences and most-parsimonious VDJ recombination scenarios. A later analysis defined each TCR beta chain by its CDR3 amino acid sequence plus V-gene family, and excluded reads lacking a unique V-gene family. As a way to deal with suspected cross-contamination and a sequencing artifact, a later analysis dropped 450 to 600 nucleotide sequences that were highly shared and had low generation probability. A later analysis calculated a clonal expansion index for each public chain from normalized within-repertoire ranks of inferred template counts. A later analysis computed generation probabilities with a VDJ recombination model fitted to out-of-frame rearrangements, and checked the results against IGoR. A later analysis scored TCR-TCR, TCR-HLA and TCR-CMV co-occurrence with hypergeometric tests, applying a repertoire-size bias correction to TCR pairs. False discovery rates were estimated in a later analysis by permuting HLA or CMV assignments 20 times. In a later analysis, co-occurring TCRs were grouped using DBSCAN, with TCRdist sequence similarity added in when clustering inside HLA-allele-positive subsets. Repertoires with fewer than 30,000 or more than 120,000 public chains, plus five repertoires with anomalous nucleotide sharing, were excluded from co-occurrence clustering. As stored in TCRdb, this immuneACCESS dataset retains in-frame rearrangements with V and J assigned. A fraction of the clones does not appear; measured against another copy, unresolved V genes explain less than half of the discrepancy, and the remainder lacks a known reason. From that table come the V and J calls and clone size; the DNA was used to work out D and trimming. This sample gives about 83,000 clones in total; 70% to 85% of them show up just once. About 8% of the sample lies in the top ten.

The cohort comprised hundreds of healthy bone marrow donors. Cohort members were all nominally healthy when sampled, although unrecorded immune exposures were likely present. The donor tested CMV seronegative, placing the donor among the roughly 340 seronegative members of the cohort. Every donor gave a peripheral blood sample, and the peripheral blood mononuclear cells from that sample were used for TCR beta sequencing. Genomic DNA was extracted from the blood cell samples with the Qiagen DNeasy Blood Extraction Kit. Relative to germline, V is missing 6 bases and J is missing 0 bases, with 6 bases of the junction outside any gene match. The germline V gene supplies CDR1 SGHAT and CDR2 FQNNGV. The CDR3 starts with the cysteine, ends with the phenylalanine, and has 15 residues. The CDR3 DNA has 45 bases and is translated from base 1. Concerning this clone: Its recognized antigen is unknown. Within one base of it there is no much larger clone, and no base qualities were kept.

Rearrangement joined TRBV11-2 to TRBJ2-3, and TRBD2 matches 7 of the central bases. This receptor was obtained from a man between 60 and 70 years old in good health and CMV-seronegative. The sample comprised PBMCs. The sequence in DNA is TGTGCCAGCAGGGTCGGGGGGTTTAGCACAGATACGCAGTATTTT. Translated, this is CASRVGGFSTDTQYF.